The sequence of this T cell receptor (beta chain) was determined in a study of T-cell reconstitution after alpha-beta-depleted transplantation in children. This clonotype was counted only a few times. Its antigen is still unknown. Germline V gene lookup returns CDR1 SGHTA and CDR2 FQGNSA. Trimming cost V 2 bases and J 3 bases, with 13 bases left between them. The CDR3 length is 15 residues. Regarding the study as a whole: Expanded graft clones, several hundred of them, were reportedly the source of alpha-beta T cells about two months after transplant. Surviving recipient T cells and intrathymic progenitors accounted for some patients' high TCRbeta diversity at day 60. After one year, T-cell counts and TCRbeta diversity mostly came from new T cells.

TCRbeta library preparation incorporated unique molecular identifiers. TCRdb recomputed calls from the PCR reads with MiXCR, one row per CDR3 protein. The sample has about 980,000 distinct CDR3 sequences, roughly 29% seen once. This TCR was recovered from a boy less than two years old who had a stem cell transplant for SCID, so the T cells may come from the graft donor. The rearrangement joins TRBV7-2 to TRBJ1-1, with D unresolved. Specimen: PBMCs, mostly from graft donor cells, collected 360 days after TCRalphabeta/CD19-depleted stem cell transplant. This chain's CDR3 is CASSLWAPTYTEAFF. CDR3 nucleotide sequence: TGTGCCAGCAGCTTATGGGCCCCGACCTACACTGAAGCTTTCTTT. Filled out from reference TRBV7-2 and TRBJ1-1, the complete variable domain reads GAGVSQSPSNKVTEKGKDVELRCDPISGHTALYWYRQSLGQGLEFLIYFQGNSAPDKSGLPSDRFSAERTGGSVSTLTIQRTQQEDSAVYLCASSLWAPTYTEAFFGQGTRLTVV.